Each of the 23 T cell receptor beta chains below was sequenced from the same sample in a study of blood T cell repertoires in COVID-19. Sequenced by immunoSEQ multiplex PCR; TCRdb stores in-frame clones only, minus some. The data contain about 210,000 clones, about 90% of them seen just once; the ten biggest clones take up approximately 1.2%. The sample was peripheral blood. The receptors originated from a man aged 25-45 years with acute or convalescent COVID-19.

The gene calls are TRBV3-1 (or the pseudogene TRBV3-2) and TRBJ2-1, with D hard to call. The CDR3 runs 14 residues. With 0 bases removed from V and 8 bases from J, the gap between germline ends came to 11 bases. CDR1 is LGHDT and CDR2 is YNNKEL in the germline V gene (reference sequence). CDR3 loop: CASSQDWANDEQFF. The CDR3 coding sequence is TGTGCCAGCAGCCAAGATTGGGCTAACGATGAGCAGTTCTTC.

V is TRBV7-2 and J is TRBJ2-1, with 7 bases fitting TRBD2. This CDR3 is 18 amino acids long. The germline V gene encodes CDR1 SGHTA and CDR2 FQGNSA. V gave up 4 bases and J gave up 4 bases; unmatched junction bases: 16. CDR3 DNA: TGTGCCAGCAGCTCTTCGGGGCGGGTAGCGGGCCCTTACAATGAGCAGTTCTTC. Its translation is CASSSSGRVAGPYNEQFF. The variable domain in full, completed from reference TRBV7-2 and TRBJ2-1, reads GAGVSQSPSNKVTEKGKDVELRCDPISGHTALYWYRQSLGQGLEFLIYFQGNSAPDKSGLPSDRFSAERTGGSVSTLTIQRTQQEDSAVYLCASSSSGRVAGPYNEQFFGPGTRLTVL.

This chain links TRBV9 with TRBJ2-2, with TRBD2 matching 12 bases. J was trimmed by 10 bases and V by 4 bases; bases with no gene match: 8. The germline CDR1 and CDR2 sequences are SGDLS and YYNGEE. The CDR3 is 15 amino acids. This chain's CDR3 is CASSTRTSGMAELFF. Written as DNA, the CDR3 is TGTGCCAGCAGCACCCGGACTAGCGGGATGGCGGAGCTGTTTTTT.

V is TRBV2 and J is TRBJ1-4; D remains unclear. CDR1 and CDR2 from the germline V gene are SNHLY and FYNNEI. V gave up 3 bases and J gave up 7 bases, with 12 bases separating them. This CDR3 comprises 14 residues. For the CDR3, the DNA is TGTGCCAGCAGTGATTGGAGGTTAGGTGAAAAACTGTTTTTT. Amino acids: CASSDWRLGEKLFF.

The CDR3 region has the DNA TGCAGCGTCGCATGGACAGATCCAAATCAGCCCCAGCATTTT. It encodes CSVAWTDPNQPQHF. V is TRBV29-1 and J is TRBJ1-5, with a tentative D call TRBD1 (6 bases). CDR1 and CDR2 from the germline V gene are SQVTM and ANQGSEA. V was cut by 6 bases and J by 4 bases, with 16 bases left in between. This CDR3 is built from 14 residues.

For the CDR3, the DNA is TGTGCCACCACGCCGGATGGAGATCAGCCCCAGCATTTT. It specifies CATTPDGDQPQHF. The chain is built from TRBV2 and TRBJ1-5; D not resolved. V was pared by 10 bases and J by 5 bases, with 15 bases between. Germline lookup yields CDR1 SNHLY and CDR2 FYNNEI. The CDR3 sequence is 13 residues long.

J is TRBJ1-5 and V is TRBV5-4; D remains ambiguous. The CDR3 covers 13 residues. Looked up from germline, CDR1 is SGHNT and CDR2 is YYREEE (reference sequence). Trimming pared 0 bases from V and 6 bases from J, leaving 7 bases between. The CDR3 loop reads CASSLDPGQPQHF. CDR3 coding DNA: TGTGCCAGCAGCTTGGATCCCGGTCAGCCCCAGCATTTT.

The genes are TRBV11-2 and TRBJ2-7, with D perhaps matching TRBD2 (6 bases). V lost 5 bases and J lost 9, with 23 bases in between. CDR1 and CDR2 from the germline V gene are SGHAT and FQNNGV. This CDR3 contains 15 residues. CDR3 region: CASSVRTGDAAVQYF. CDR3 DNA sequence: TGTGCCAGCAGCGTTCGAACGGGAGACGCCGCCGTGCAGTACTTC.

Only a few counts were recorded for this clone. The CDR3 loop reads CASSRMTGDNSPLHF. CDR3 sequence (DNA): TGTGCCAGCAGCCGTATGACAGGAGATAATTCACCCCTCCACTTT. The chain uses TRBV5-5 and TRBJ1-6; D may be TRBD1 (6 bases). Deletions cut 4 bases from V and 5 bases from J, with 13 bases between. The CDR3 is made up of 15 amino acids. CDR1 is SGHKS and CDR2 is YYEKEE in the germline V gene (reference sequence).

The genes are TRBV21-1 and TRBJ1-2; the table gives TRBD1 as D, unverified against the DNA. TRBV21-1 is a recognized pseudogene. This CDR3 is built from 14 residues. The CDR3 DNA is TGTGCCAGCAGCAACCCGGGACAGGTCTGCGGCTACACCTTC. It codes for CASSNPGQVCGYTF.

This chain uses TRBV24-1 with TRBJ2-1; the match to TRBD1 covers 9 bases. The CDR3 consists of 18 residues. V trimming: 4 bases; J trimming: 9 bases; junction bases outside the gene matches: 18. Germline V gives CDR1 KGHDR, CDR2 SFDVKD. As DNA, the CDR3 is TGTGCCACCAGTGACCCCCCCGGTCAGAAGGACAGGGGTGCTGAGCAGTTCTTC. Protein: CATSDPPGQKDRGAEQFF.

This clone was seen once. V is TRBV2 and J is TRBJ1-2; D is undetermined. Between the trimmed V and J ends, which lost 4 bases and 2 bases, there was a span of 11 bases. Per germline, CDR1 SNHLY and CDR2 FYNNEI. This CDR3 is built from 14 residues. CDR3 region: CASSVIQLNYGYTF. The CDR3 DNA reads TGTGCCAGCAGTGTAATACAGCTGAACTATGGCTACACCTTC.

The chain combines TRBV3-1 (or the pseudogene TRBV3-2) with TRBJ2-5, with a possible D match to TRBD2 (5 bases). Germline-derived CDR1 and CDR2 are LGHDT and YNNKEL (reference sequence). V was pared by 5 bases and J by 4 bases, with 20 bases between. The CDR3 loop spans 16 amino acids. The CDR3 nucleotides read TGTGCCAGCAGCTCGGCCGTTGAGGGAACTGGAGAGACCCAGTACTTC. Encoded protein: CASSSAVEGTGETQYF.

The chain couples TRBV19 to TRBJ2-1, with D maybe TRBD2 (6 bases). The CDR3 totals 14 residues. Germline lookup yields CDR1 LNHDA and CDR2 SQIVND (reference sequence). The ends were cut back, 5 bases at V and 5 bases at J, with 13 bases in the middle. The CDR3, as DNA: TGTGCCAGTAGTCGGGCGGGGAGCAACAATGAGCAGTTCTTC. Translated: CASSRAGSNNEQFF.

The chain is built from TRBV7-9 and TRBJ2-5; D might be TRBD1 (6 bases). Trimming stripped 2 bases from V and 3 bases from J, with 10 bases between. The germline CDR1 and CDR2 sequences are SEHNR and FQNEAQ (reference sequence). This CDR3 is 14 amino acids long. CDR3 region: CASSLLNREETQYF. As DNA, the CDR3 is TGTGCCAGCAGCTTACTGAACAGGGAAGAGACCCAGTACTTC.

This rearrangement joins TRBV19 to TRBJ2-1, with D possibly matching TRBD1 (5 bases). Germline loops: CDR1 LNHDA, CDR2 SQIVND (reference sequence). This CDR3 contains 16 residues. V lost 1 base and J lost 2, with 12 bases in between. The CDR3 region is CASSIVGRVTYNEQFF. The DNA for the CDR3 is TGTGCCAGTAGTATAGTGGGCAGGGTTACCTACAATGAGCAGTTCTTC.

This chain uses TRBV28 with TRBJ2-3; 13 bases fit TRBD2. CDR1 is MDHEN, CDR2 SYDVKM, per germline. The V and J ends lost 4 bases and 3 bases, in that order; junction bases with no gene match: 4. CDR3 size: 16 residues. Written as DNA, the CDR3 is TGTGCCAGCAGTTACAGGACTAGCGGGAGTACAGATACGCAGTATTTT. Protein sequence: CASSYRTSGSTDTQYF.

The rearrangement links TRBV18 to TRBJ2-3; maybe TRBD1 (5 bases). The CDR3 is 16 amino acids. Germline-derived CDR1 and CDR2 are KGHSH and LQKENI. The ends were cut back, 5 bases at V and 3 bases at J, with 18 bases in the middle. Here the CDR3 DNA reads TGTGCCAGCTCATTAAGACAGTCCCCAAGTACAGATACGCAGTATTTT. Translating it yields CASSLRQSPSTDTQYF.

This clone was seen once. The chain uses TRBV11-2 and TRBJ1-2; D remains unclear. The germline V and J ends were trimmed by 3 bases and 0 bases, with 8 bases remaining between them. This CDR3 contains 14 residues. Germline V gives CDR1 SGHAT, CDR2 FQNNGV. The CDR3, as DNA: TGTGCCAGCAGCTTTCGAGGGCCTAACTATGGCTACACCTTC. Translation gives CASSFRGPNYGYTF.

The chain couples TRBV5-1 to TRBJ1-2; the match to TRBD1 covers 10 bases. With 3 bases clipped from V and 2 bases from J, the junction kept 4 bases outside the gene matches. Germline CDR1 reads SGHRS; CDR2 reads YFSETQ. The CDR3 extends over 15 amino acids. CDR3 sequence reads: CASSSGTGVNYGYTF. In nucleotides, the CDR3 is TGCGCCAGCAGCTCCGGGACAGGGGTAAACTATGGCTACACCTTC.

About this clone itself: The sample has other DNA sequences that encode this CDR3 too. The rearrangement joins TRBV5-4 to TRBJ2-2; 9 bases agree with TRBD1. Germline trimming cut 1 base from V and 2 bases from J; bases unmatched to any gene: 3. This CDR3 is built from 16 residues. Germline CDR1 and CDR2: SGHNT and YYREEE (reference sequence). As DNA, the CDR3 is TGTGCCAGCAGCTTGCCGGGACAGGGAAACACCGGGGAGCTGTTTTTT. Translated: CASSLPGQGNTGELFF. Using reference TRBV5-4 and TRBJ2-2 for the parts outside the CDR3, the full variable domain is ETGVTQSPTHLIKTRGQQVTLRCSSQSGHNTVSWYQQALGQGPQFIFQYYREEENGRGNFPPRFSGLQFPNYSSELNVNALELDDSALYLCASSLPGQGNTGELFFGEGSRLTVL.

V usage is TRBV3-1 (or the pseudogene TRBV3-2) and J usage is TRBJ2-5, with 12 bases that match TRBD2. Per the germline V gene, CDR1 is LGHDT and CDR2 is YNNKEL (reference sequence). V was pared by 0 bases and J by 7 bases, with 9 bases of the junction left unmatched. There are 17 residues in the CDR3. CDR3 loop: CASSQDPRTSGEGTQYF. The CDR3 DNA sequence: TGTGCCAGCAGCCAAGACCCCCGGACTAGCGGGGAAGGGACCCAGTACTTC.

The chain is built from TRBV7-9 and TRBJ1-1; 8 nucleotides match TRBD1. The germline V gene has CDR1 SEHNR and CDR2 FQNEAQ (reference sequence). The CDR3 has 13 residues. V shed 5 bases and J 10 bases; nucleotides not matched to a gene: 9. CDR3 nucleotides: TGTGCCAGCAGCCCGAGTAGGACAGGGAGAGCTTTCTTT. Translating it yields CASSPSRTGRAFF. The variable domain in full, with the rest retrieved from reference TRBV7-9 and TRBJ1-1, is DTGVSQNPRHKITKRGQNVTFRCDPISEHNRLYWYRQTLGQGPEFLTYFQNEAQLEKSRLLSDRFSAERPKGSFSTLEIQRTEQGDSAMYLCASSPSRTGRAFFGQGTRLTVV.